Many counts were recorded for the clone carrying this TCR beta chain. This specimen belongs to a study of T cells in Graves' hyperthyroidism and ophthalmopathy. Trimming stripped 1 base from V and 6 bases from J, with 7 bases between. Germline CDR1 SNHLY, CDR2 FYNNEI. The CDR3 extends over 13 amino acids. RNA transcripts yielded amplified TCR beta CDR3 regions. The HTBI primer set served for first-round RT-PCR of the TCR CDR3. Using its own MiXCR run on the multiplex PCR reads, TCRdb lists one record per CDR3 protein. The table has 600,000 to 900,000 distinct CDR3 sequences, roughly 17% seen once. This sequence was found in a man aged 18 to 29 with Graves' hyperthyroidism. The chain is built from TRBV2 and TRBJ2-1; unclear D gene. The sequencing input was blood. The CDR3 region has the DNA TGTGCCAGCAGTGAAGACCAAAGCAATGAGCAGTTCTTC. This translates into CASSEDQSNEQFF.